The 23 T cell receptor beta chains below were found in one sample sequenced in a study of vaccination and CD4 T cells after COVID-19. This sample's treatment: approximately nine-day PBMC culture with coronavirus spike peptide pools or control peptides (ViraFEST assay). Their target antigens are unknown. Sequence data for DNA of cultured CD4+ T cells were generated by the Oncomine TCR Beta short-read assay. TCRdb itself ran the PCR reads through MiXCR, one entry per CDR3 protein. In the table there are approximately 12,000 distinct CDR3 sequences, roughly 60% of which are singletons. The source material was CD4+ T cells from blood, cultured in vitro, sampled before SARS-CoV-2 vaccination. These TCRs come from a human donor who had recovered from COVID-19.

The chain uses TRBV6-2 or TRBV6-3 and TRBJ1-6, with D perhaps matching TRBD1 (6 bases). Germline values: CDR1 MNHEY, CDR2 SVGEGT. V was pared by 5 bases and J by 10 bases, with 18 bases between. The CDR3 spans 15 residues. The CDR3 sequence: CASSAGGTFGSPLHF. DNA of the CDR3: TGTGCCAGCAGTGCCGGAGGGACATTTGGATCACCCCTCCACTTT.

V usage is TRBV20-1 and J usage is TRBJ1-5; D is uncertain. V was trimmed by 2 bases and J by 2 bases, leaving 7 bases between them. The germline V gene has CDR1 DFQATT and CDR2 SNEGSKA (reference sequence). The CDR3 covers 13 residues. CDR3 sequence reads: CSARRTGNQPQHF. CDR3 sequence (DNA): TGCAGTGCTAGACGCACCGGCAATCAGCCCCAGCATTTT.

This chain links TRBV18 with TRBJ2-7, with D perhaps TRBD2 (6 bases). The V end lost 6 bases, the J end lost 6 bases, and 21 bases lay between the germline ends. The CDR3 has 15 residues. Germline CDR1 reads KGHSH; CDR2 reads LQKENI. The CDR3, as DNA: TGTGCCAGCTCCCCCGGAGCAGAACGGCGGGGCGAGCAGTACTTC. Translating it yields CASSPGAERRGEQYF.

The chain is built from TRBV5-1 and TRBJ1-1, with unresolved D. CDR3 length: 15 residues. The ends were cut back, 2 bases at V and 0 bases at J, with 11 bases in the middle. CDR1 and CDR2 from the germline V gene are SGHRS and YFSETQ. CDR3: CASSFVGLVNTEAFF. The CDR3 DNA sequence: TGCGCCAGCAGCTTTGTTGGGTTGGTGAACACTGAAGCTTTCTTT.

The CDR3 sequence is CAISDRTSNYGYTF. The CDR3, as DNA: TGTGCCATCAGTGATCGGACATCTAACTATGGCTACACCTTC. The chain couples TRBV10-3 to TRBJ1-2; the D gene is possibly TRBD1 (5 bases). The germline V gene encodes CDR1 ENHRY and CDR2 SYGVKD. The CDR3 length is 14 residues. Deletions cut 3 bases from V and 0 bases from J, with 8 bases between.

The genes are TRBV6-2 or TRBV6-3 and TRBJ1-2, with D uncertain. The V end was cut by 2 bases, the J end by 2 bases, with 6 bases between. The CDR3 loop spans 13 amino acids. Germline CDR1 reads MNHEY; CDR2 reads SVGEGT. The CDR3 DNA is TGTGCCAGCAGTTACAAACCCAACTATGGCTACACCTTC. Translating it yields CASSYKPNYGYTF.

This clonotype was seen more than once but under ten times. The rearrangement links TRBV11-3 to TRBJ1-2, with TRBD1 as a possible D gene (6 bases). V gave up 5 bases and J gave up 4 bases, with 11 bases separating them. The germline V gene encodes CDR1 SGHNT and CDR2 YENEEA. This CDR3 contains 13 residues. CDR3 sequence: CASSQDRSYGYTF. CDR3 coding DNA: TGTGCCAGCAGCCAAGACAGGAGCTATGGCTACACCTTC.

The genes are TRBV6-1 and TRBJ1-1; D gene unclear. This CDR3 is built from 14 residues. Germline V gives CDR1 MNHNS, CDR2 SASEGT. The V gene lost 5 bases and the J gene lost 1 base, with 11 bases spanning the gap. Here the CDR3 reads CASSNPSWNTEAFF. As DNA, the CDR3 is TGTGCCAGCAGTAACCCGTCTTGGAACACTGAAGCTTTCTTT.

The gene calls are TRBV14 and TRBJ2-7, with D possibly TRBD1 on 5 matching bases. Trimming took off 0 bases at V and 3 bases at J, with 9 bases between the two ends. Per the germline V gene, CDR1 is SGHDN and CDR2 is FVKESK. The CDR3 is 14 amino acids. In nucleotides, the CDR3 is TGTGCCAGCAGCCAAGACTTAGGGGTCTACGAGCAGTACTTC. This codes for CASSQDLGVYEQYF. Full variable domain (remainder filled in from reference TRBV14 and TRBJ2-7): EAGVTQFPSHSVIEKGQTVTLRCDPISGHDNLYWYRRVMGKEIKFLLHFVKESKQDESGMPNNRFLAERTGGTYSTLKVQPAELEDSGVYFCASSQDLGVYEQYFGPGTRLTVT.

A few counts support this clonotype. The chain uses TRBV7-2 and TRBJ2-5; possible D gene TRBD2, 5 bases. This CDR3 comprises 17 residues. Germline CDR1 is SGHTA and CDR2 is FQGNSA. The V gene lost 4 bases and the J gene lost 3 bases, with 21 bases spanning the gap. CDR3 in amino acids: CASSSQIRLWREETQYF. The CDR3 DNA reads TGTGCCAGCAGCTCCCAAATACGACTTTGGCGGGAAGAGACCCAGTACTTC.

The chain carries TRBV27 and TRBJ2-1; D perhaps matches TRBD2 (6 bases). The length of the CDR3 is 16 residues. Between the trimmed V and J ends, which lost 4 bases and 8 bases, there was a span of 21 bases. Germline loops: CDR1 MNHEY, CDR2 SMNVEV (reference sequence). The CDR3 nucleotides read TGTGCCAGCAGTTCGTACCACGGGACTGGAGGCGATGAGCAGTTCTTC. It codes for CASSSYHGTGGDEQFF.

CDR3 coding DNA: TGCAGTGCTAGAGCCCTAGCGGCAGCCTACGAGCAGTACTTC. Translated, it gives CSARALAAAYEQYF. This chain links TRBV20-1 with TRBJ2-7; 7 bases fit TRBD2. With 1 base clipped from V and 2 bases from J, the junction kept 5 bases outside the gene matches. The CDR3 spans 14 residues. Germline CDR1 and CDR2: DFQATT and SNEGSKA (reference sequence).

This clonotype showed up just a few times. The chain joins TRBV20-1 to TRBJ2-7; possibly TRBD1 for D (6 bases). V was shortened by 6 bases and J by 5 bases, with 14 bases between the two germline ends. This CDR3 comprises 12 residues. Germline V gene lookup returns CDR1 DFQATT and CDR2 SNEGSKA (reference sequence). The CDR3 nucleotides read TGCAGTGCGAAAGGGGGAATCCACGAGCAGTACTTC. Translation gives CSAKGGIHEQYF.

The chain carries TRBV20-1 and TRBJ1-1; 9 nucleotides match TRBD1. CDR1 DFQATT and CDR2 SNEGSKA come from the germline V gene (reference sequence). CDR3 length: 13 amino acids. The junction had 7 bases not matched to a gene; V was cut back by 6 bases and J by 5 bases. The CDR3 here is CSAWTGVYTEAFF. Written as DNA, the CDR3 is TGCAGTGCGTGGACAGGGGTGTATACTGAAGCTTTCTTT.

The chain is built from TRBV5-1 and TRBJ2-2; 8 nucleotides line up with TRBD2. CDR1 SGHRS and CDR2 YFSETQ come from the germline V gene. The CDR3 sequence is 15 residues long. Trimming removed 0 bases from V and 8 bases from J; junction bases left unmatched: 6. DNA of the CDR3: TGCGCCAGCAGCTTGGAGGGACTAGTGTCGGGGGAGCTGTTTTTT. It yields the protein CASSLEGLVSGELFF. The variable domain in full, with the rest retrieved from reference TRBV5-1 and TRBJ2-2, is KAGVTQTPRYLIKTRGQQVTLSCSPISGHRSVSWYQQTPGQGLQFLFEYFSETQRNKGNFPGRFSGRQFSNSRSEMNVSTLELGDSALYLCASSLEGLVSGELFFGEGSRLTVL.

A note on this clonotype: Just one base apart from a much larger clone, this may be a read error. V usage is TRBV15 and J usage is TRBJ1-1, with D perhaps matching TRBD1 (6 bases). The CDR3 runs 11 residues. Germline CDR1 reads LNHNV; CDR2 reads YYDKDF (reference sequence). CDR3 region: CATILRRDITF. The CDR3 DNA follows: TGTGCCACCATCTTGCGCCGGGACATCACGTTT. Together with reference TRBV15 and TRBJ1-1, the CDR3 gives the full variable domain: DAMVIQNPRYQVTQFGKPVTLSCSQTLNHNVMYWYQQKSSQAPKLLFHYYDKDFNNEADTPDNFQSRRPNTSFCFLDIRSPGLGDTAMYLCATILRRDITFGQGTRLTVV.

V usage is TRBV11-2 and J usage is TRBJ2-3; 8 nucleotides match TRBD2. This CDR3 region has 14 residues. V lost 3 bases and J lost 2; bases outside the gene matches: 1. CDR1 and CDR2 (germline): SGHAT, FQNNGV. CDR3 sequence reads: CASSLRGVTDTQYF. The DNA of the CDR3 is TGTGCCAGCAGCTTGCGGGGGGTCACAGATACGCAGTATTTT.

This clonotype turned up a few times. The chain recombines TRBV6-1 with TRBJ2-5, with unresolved D. From germline, CDR1 is MNHNS and CDR2 SASEGT. CDR3 length: 10 amino acids. Between the trimmed V and J ends, which lost 5 bases and 2 bases, there was a span of 0 bases. The CDR3 here is CASSQETQYF. CDR3 nucleotide sequence: TGTGCCAGCAGTCAAGAGACCCAGTACTTC.

This rearrangement joins TRBV20-1 to TRBJ2-5; possibly TRBD2 for D (7 bases). V was pared by 6 bases and J by 2 bases, with 19 bases between. CDR1 and CDR2 (germline): DFQATT, SNEGSKA (reference sequence). The CDR3 length is 15 residues. The CDR3 sequence is CSASQGRVAQETQYF. The CDR3 DNA follows: TGCAGTGCCAGCCAGGGGAGGGTGGCTCAAGAGACCCAGTACTTC.

The chain uses TRBV6-1 and TRBJ1-5; D ambiguous. Germline CDR1 reads MNHNS; CDR2 reads SASEGT. The CDR3 sequence is 13 residues long. V was clipped by 6 bases and J by 7 bases, with 13 bases between them. In DNA form, the CDR3 reads TGTGCCAGCAGGGCTACGACGGGGCAGCCCCAGCATTTT. Encoded protein: CASRATTGQPQHF.

The chain joins TRBV7-9 to TRBJ2-7; 16 bases map to TRBD2. This CDR3 is 19 amino acids long. In germline, CDR1 is SEHNR, CDR2 FQNEAQ (reference sequence). The J segment lost 6 bases and the V segment lost 4 bases, leaving 15 bases of the junction unmatched. The CDR3 reads CASSSPTQGTSGRAAEQYF. Written as DNA, the CDR3 is TGTGCCAGCAGCTCACCTACCCAGGGGACTAGCGGGAGGGCCGCCGAGCAGTACTTC.

The chain couples TRBV28 to TRBJ1-5, with unresolved D. The germline V gene encodes CDR1 MDHEN and CDR2 SYDVKM. The germline V and J ends were trimmed by 6 bases and 4 bases, with 10 bases remaining between them. CDR3 size: 13 residues. The CDR3 here is CASRGGSNQPQHF. The DNA for the CDR3 is TGTGCCAGCAGGGGAGGGTCAAATCAGCCCCAGCATTTT.

This clonotype was seen more than once but under ten times. The chain is built from TRBV6-2 or TRBV6-3 and TRBJ1-2; TRBD1 agrees at 9 bases. CDR3 length: 15 amino acids. Germline V lookup: CDR1 MNHEY, CDR2 SVGEGT. V shed 6 bases, J shed 6 bases, and the junction held 11 bases outside the gene matches. CDR3 protein: CASSGTGGALNGYTF. The CDR3 DNA is TGTGCCAGCAGCGGTACAGGGGGCGCACTGAATGGCTACACCTTC.